Listed below are T cell receptor beta chains from one sample, sequenced in a study of T cells after yellow fever vaccination. TCRdb passed the 5' RACE reads through MiXCR, listing each CDR3 protein once. The sample contains about 300,000 distinct CDR3 sequences, roughly 4.3% of which appear only once. The specimen was PBMCs, collected 5 days after the yellow fever booster vaccination. The receptors originated from a man aged 18 to 30 who received the YFV17D yellow fever vaccine. Both conserved end residues are part of each CDR3. Each record gives: J gene, V gene, CDR3 length, clone size, D gene, CDR3 DNA, CDR3 protein. The D gene is left open where the match is weak. The listing skips clone size in some rows; elsewhere it reads once, few, many or a size class.

TRBJ2-5	TRBV3-2	14	.	.	TGTGCCAGCAGCCCTAGGGCGACCCAAGAGACCCAGTACTTC	CASSPRATQETQYF
TRBJ2-5	TRBV2	15	many	.	TGTGCCAGCAGCTATAACAACGGGGTATCAGAGACCCAGTACTTC	CASSYNNGVSETQYF
TRBJ1-1	TRBV10-3	14	.	.	TGTGCCATCAAACCGGGACGGAAGAACACTGAAGCTTTCTTT	CAIKPGRKNTEAFF
TRBJ1-2	TRBV20-1	14	.	TRBD1	TGCAGTGCTGTGGACAGGAAGACGAACTATGGCTACACCTTC	CSAVDRKTNYGYTF
TRBJ2-1	TRBV5-1	14	many	.	TGCGCCAGCAGTCTCGAGACAGGTCTCCCGAGAAAGTTCTTC	CASSLETGLPRKFF
TRBJ1-1	TRBV6-2/TRBV6-3	17	many	TRBD1	TGTGCCAGCAGTATCCGACCACAGGGGTCTATTAACACTGAAGCTTTCTTT	CASSIRPQGSINTEAFF
TRBJ2-2	TRBV10-3	17	few	TRBD2	TGTGCCATCAGTCCGACTAGCGGGGGGGCCGGAACCGGGGAGCTGTTTTTT	CAISPTSGGAGTGELFF
TRBJ1-1	TRBV4-1	17	many	.	TGCGCCAGCAGCCAAGTTCTTCAGGGGCTAAGAAACACTGAAGCTTTCTTT	CASSQVLQGLRNTEAFF
TRBJ2-1	TRBV27	14	many	.	TGTGCCACCCCGACACACGTACGGATTGCTGAGCAGTTCTTC	CATPTHVRIAEQFF
TRBJ2-7	TRBV4-1	16	.	.	TGCGCCAGCAGCCCACCGCGGGTCGGGAACTCCTACGAGCAGTACTTC	CASSPPRVGNSYEQYF